This passage covers 31 T cell receptor beta chains from one sample sequenced in a study of human T cells and chemical hapten exposure. Time point of the sample: healthy volunteer bleed at 2 weeks. Whole blood that had not been fractionated was the source of extracted total RNA. TCRdb reprocessed the RACE reads via MiXCR and lists one record per CDR3 protein. Of approximately 97,000 distinct CDR3 sequences detected, around 9% appear once; the ten largest clones hold around 2.8%. Sequenced input: whole blood. The receptors shown here come from a female donor in good health. Some clones in this sample may be carry-over from other donors' samples.

In its sample, this clonotype was seen a few times. The chain links TRBV12-5 to TRBJ2-7; 8 bases are shared with TRBD2. Germline CDR1 reads LGHNT; CDR2 reads FRNRAP. This CDR3 has 15 residues. Trimming removed 6 bases from V and 2 bases from J; junction bases left unmatched: 9. CDR3 sequence reads: CASGPGLGGAYEQYF. The CDR3 nucleotides are TGTGCTAGTGGGCCGGGACTCGGGGGGGCCTACGAGCAGTACTTC.

The rearrangement joins TRBV7-9 to TRBJ2-7; 13 bases are shared with TRBD2. Germline trimming cut 5 bases from V and 4 bases from J; bases unmatched to any gene: 8. Germline-derived CDR1 and CDR2 are SEHNR and FQNEAQ (reference sequence). CDR3 length equals 16 residues. The CDR3 protein is CASSPHGTSGIYEQYF. DNA for the CDR3: TGTGCCAGCAGCCCGCACGGGACTAGCGGGATATACGAGCAGTACTTC.

This clonotype appeared a few times. The chain joins TRBV20-1 to TRBJ2-7, with D possibly TRBD1 on 6 matching bases. Germline V gene sequence: CDR1 DFQATT, CDR2 SNEGSKA (reference sequence). CDR3 length: 11 residues. V was shortened by 5 bases and J by 4 bases, with 9 bases between the two germline ends. In DNA form, the CDR3 reads TGCAGTGCTCTGGACAGTTACGAGCAGTACTTC. Its translation: CSALDSYEQYF.

The V gene is TRBV20-1, the J gene TRBJ1-5; TRBD1 agrees at 8 bases. Germline V lookup: CDR1 DFQATT, CDR2 SNEGSKA (reference sequence). V shed 6 bases and J 6 bases; nucleotides not matched to a gene: 4. The CDR3 totals 12 residues. The CDR3 DNA reads as TGCAGTGCCGACAGGGGAGGTCAGCCCCAGCATTTT. Its protein is CSADRGGQPQHF.

This clonotype was detected only a few times. The CDR3 DNA follows: TGTGCCAGCAGTGGGACAGGGATCGTGGACTATGGCTACACCTTC. It yields the protein CASSGTGIVDYGYTF. This chain joins TRBV28 and TRBJ1-2; 9 bases agree with TRBD1. The germline CDR1 and CDR2 sequences are MDHEN and SYDVKM. This CDR3 is built from 15 residues. V lost 5 bases, J lost 3 bases, and 7 bases stayed unmatched.

The chain couples TRBV4-1 to TRBJ1-5; tentative D call: TRBD1 (5 bases). Per the germline V gene, CDR1 is MGHRA and CDR2 is YSYEKL. This CDR3 region has 14 residues. V was clipped by 3 bases and J by 6 bases, with 12 bases between them. The CDR3 DNA is TGCGCCAGCAGCCATGTGGACGGGGGTCAGCCCCAGCATTTT. Its translation: CASSHVDGGQPQHF.

The sample holds a few counts of this clonotype. V and J are TRBV28 and TRBJ1-5; a weak D match, TRBD1 (5 bases). Trimming shortened V by 5 bases and J by 4 bases, and 18 bases separated the two germline ends. CDR1 is MDHEN, CDR2 SYDVKM, per germline. The CDR3 totals 16 residues. In DNA form, the CDR3 reads TGTGCCAGCAGTGTCCTACAGGACCCCCTAAATCAGCCCCAGCATTTT. Translation: CASSVLQDPLNQPQHF.

This clonotype was seen a few times. CDR3 sequence (DNA): TGCAGCGCCCGTAGCGGGAGGGACCAAGAGACCCAGTACTTC. Translation: CSARSGRDQETQYF. V gene TRBV29-1 combines with J gene TRBJ2-5; 11 bases map to TRBD2. Germline CDR1 SQVTM, CDR2 ANQGSEA. This CDR3 spans 14 amino acids. The trim removed 7 bases at V and 0 bases at J, leaving 4 bases unmatched.

DNA for the CDR3: TGCGCCAGCAGCTTTGGGGGGGCAAGCACCTTC. Amino acid sequence: CASSFGGASTF. The chain has TRBV5-1 and TRBJ1-2; D may be TRBD1 (6 bases). Germline V gene data show CDR1 as SGHRS and CDR2 as YFSETQ. This CDR3 has 11 amino acids. V shed 2 bases and J shed 13 bases, with 12 bases lying between them.

This chain uses TRBV29-1 with TRBJ2-1, with 7 bases fitting TRBD2. The CDR3 covers 13 residues. Losses at the gene ends were 3 bases for V and 5 bases for J; bases not matched to a gene: 4. In germline, CDR1 is SQVTM, CDR2 ANQGSEA. CDR3 in DNA: TGCAGCGTTGAGGTGGGAGGGCACAATGAGCAGTTCTTC. Protein product: CSVEVGGHNEQFF.

This clonotype was counted ten times or more. This chain links TRBV12-3 or TRBV12-4 with TRBJ2-1, with 9 bases that match TRBD2. This CDR3 has 14 amino acids. After removal of 6 bases from V and 8 bases from J, the junction contained 8 bases not matched to a gene. This chain's CDR3 is CASSPLAGGDEQFF. CDR3 in DNA: TGTGCCAGCAGCCCTCTGGCGGGAGGGGATGAGCAGTTCTTC.

This clonotype was detected ten times or more. V usage is TRBV20-1 and J usage is TRBJ2-1, with TRBD2 matching 13 bases. Germline CDR1 is DFQATT and CDR2 is SNEGSKA (reference sequence). The V gene end was trimmed by 4 bases and the J gene end by 3 bases; junction bases not matched to a gene: 6. The CDR3 sequence is 16 residues long. The CDR3 nucleotides are TGCAGTGCTACGGGACTAGCGGGGATTAACTACAATGAGCAGTTCTTC. This translates into CSATGLAGINYNEQFF.

This clonotype was seen ten or more times. The DNA for the CDR3 is TGCAGTGCTAGAGACAGGGTCTCGGGGGAGCTGTTTTTT. It is translated as CSARDRVSGELFF. The rearrangement joins TRBV20-1 to TRBJ2-2; D may be TRBD1 (5 bases). Trimming left V 0 bases short and J 8 bases short, with 10 bases between. This CDR3 region has 13 residues. Germline CDR1 is DFQATT and CDR2 is SNEGSKA (reference sequence).

This clonotype was detected ten times or more. The chain couples TRBV3-1 to TRBJ2-3; TRBD2 agrees at 7 bases. Trimming cost V 0 bases and J 6 bases; bases outside gene matches: 6. The CDR3 is made up of 15 amino acids. Germline V gene lookup returns CDR1 LGHDT and CDR2 YNNKEL (reference sequence). CDR3 in DNA: TGTGCCAGCAGCCAAGATCTAGCAGCGGGGGATACGCAGTATTTT. Protein product: CASSQDLAAGDTQYF.

The chain employs TRBV28 and TRBJ2-3; 8 bases map to TRBD2. V lost 2 bases and J lost 5; bases outside the gene matches: 9. The CDR3 covers 16 residues. The germline V gene has CDR1 MDHEN and CDR2 SYDVKM. Here the CDR3 reads CASSLAGGPGGDTQYF. The CDR3 bases are TGTGCCAGCAGTTTAGCGGGAGGCCCGGGGGGAGATACGCAGTATTTT.

This clonotype has at least ten counts. The chain links TRBV29-1 to TRBJ1-4; the D gene is possibly TRBD1 (6 bases). With 6 bases removed from V and 6 bases from J, the gap between germline ends came to 14 bases. Germline lookup yields CDR1 SQVTM and CDR2 ANQGSEA. The CDR3 extends over 13 amino acids. CDR3 residues: CSVGTTGDEKLFF. As DNA, the CDR3 is TGCAGCGTAGGGACAACCGGGGATGAAAAACTGTTTTTT.

This clonotype was recorded a few times. V and J are TRBV7-9 and TRBJ2-7; no clear D. Germline lookup yields CDR1 SEHNR and CDR2 FQNEAQ (reference sequence). The V gene lost 4 bases and the J gene lost 5 bases, with 6 bases spanning the gap. This CDR3 has 11 residues. The CDR3 bases are TGTGCCAGCAGCTCGTTCAACGAGCAGTACTTC. Protein: CASSSFNEQYF. Filled out from reference TRBV7-9 and TRBJ2-7, the complete variable domain reads DTGVSQNPRHKITKRGQNVTFRCDPISEHNRLYWYRQTLGQGPEFLTYFQNEAQLEKSRLLSDRFSAERPKGSFSTLEIQRTEQGDSAMYLCASSSFNEQYFGPGTRLTVT.

The rearrangement joins TRBV20-1 to TRBJ1-6; no definite D call. Germline CDR1 is DFQATT and CDR2 is SNEGSKA (reference sequence). This CDR3 is 16 amino acids long. V lost 0 bases and J lost 8, with 17 bases in between. CDR3 protein: CSARDSDGKVYSPLHF. CDR3 sequence (DNA): TGCAGTGCTAGAGATAGTGACGGGAAGGTGTATTCACCCCTCCACTTT.

This clonotype turned up a few times. The rearrangement uses TRBV4-2 and TRBJ1-1; D gene uncertain. The CDR3 extends over 14 amino acids. Germline V gives CDR1 LGHNA, CDR2 YNFKEQ. V lost 6 bases to trimming and J lost 1 base, with 12 bases between them. Written as DNA, the CDR3 is TGTGCCAGCAGTATAGTCGAAGGGAACACTGAAGCTTTCTTT. Residues: CASSIVEGNTEAFF.

This clonotype was counted a few times. The chain has TRBV6-1 and TRBJ2-3; D perhaps matches TRBD1 (6 bases). Germline-derived CDR1 and CDR2 are MNHNS and SASEGT. This CDR3 has 15 amino acids. V was clipped by 4 bases and J by 0 bases, with 11 bases between them. The CDR3 region is CASSGRTASTDTQYF. For the CDR3, the DNA is TGTGCCAGCAGTGGGCGGACAGCTAGCACAGATACGCAGTATTTT.

This clonotype was seen a handful of times. This rearrangement joins TRBV28 to TRBJ2-3, with D uncertain. Germline-derived CDR1 and CDR2 are MDHEN and SYDVKM. The V and J ends lost 6 bases and 6 bases respectively, with 10 bases between them. This CDR3 has 12 amino acids. In nucleotides, the CDR3 is TGTGCCAGCAGCCCATGGCCGGATACGCAGTATTTT. Its translation is CASSPWPDTQYF.

V usage is TRBV28 and J usage is TRBJ1-3; possible D gene TRBD1, 5 bases. V was trimmed by 7 bases and J by 0 bases, leaving 16 bases between them. The CDR3 has 16 amino acids. Germline CDR1 is MDHEN and CDR2 is SYDVKM. CDR3 sequence (DNA): TGTGCCAGCAAATGGGGACTGTCATCCTCTGGAAACACCATATATTTT. This codes for CASKWGLSSSGNTIYF.

This clonotype was seen at least ten times. The V and J genes are TRBV7-9 and TRBJ2-1; D unclear. The CDR3 totals 10 residues. Trimming cost V 5 bases and J 7 bases, with 3 bases left between them. Germline values: CDR1 SEHNR, CDR2 FQNEAQ (reference sequence). The CDR3 here is CASSRNEQFF. CDR3 bases: TGTGCCAGCAGCCGGAATGAGCAGTTCTTC.

This clonotype was counted between two and nine times. The chain employs TRBV9 and TRBJ2-1; 8 nucleotides match TRBD2. V shed 4 bases, J shed 3 bases, and the junction held 6 bases outside the gene matches. The CDR3 is made up of 15 amino acids. Germline CDR1 SGDLS, CDR2 YYNGEE. The CDR3 bases are TGTGCCAGCAGCCCTTGGACTAGCAACTACAATGAGCAGTTCTTC. Translated: CASSPWTSNYNEQFF. The full variable domain, in which reference TRBV9 and TRBJ2-1 provide the parts outside the CDR3, is DSGVTQTPKHLITATGQRVTLRCSPRSGDLSVYWYQQSLDQGLQFLIQYYNGEERAKGNILERFSAQQFPDLHSELNLSSLELGDSALYFCASSPWTSNYNEQFFGPGTRLTVL.

This clonotype was seen a few times. J is TRBJ2-1 and V is TRBV12-3 or TRBV12-4, with D possibly being TRBD2 (6 bases). CDR3 length equals 14 residues. Trimming left V 3 bases short and J 8 bases short, with 14 bases between. This chain's CDR3 is CASSLRRDPYEQFF. The DNA for the CDR3 is TGTGCCAGCAGTTTGAGGCGGGATCCCTATGAGCAGTTCTTC.

This clonotype occurred many times. The rearrangement uses TRBV15 and TRBJ1-3; D is uncertain. The CDR3 has 17 amino acids. Germline loops: CDR1 LNHNV, CDR2 YYDKDF (reference sequence). Trimming stripped 5 bases from V and 0 bases from J, with 17 bases between. The CDR3 protein is CATSPGLPPHSGNTIYF. The DNA of the CDR3 is TGTGCCACCAGCCCGGGCCTTCCTCCCCACTCTGGAAACACCATATATTTT. Based on the CDR3 plus reference TRBV15 and TRBJ1-3, the full variable domain is DAMVIQNPRYQVTQFGKPVTLSCSQTLNHNVMYWYQQKSSQAPKLLFHYYDKDFNNEADTPDNFQSRRPNTSFCFLDIRSPGLGDTAMYLCATSPGLPPHSGNTIYFGEGSWLTVV.

This clonotype occurred many times. The chain uses TRBV29-1 and TRBJ1-2; tentatively, D is TRBD1 (5 bases). Trimming removed 0 bases at V and 2 bases at J, with 16 bases between. The CDR3 loop spans 16 amino acids. Germline CDR1 and CDR2: SQVTM and ANQGSEA. The chain's CDR3 is CSVEDLGEGRNYGYTF. The CDR3 DNA reads TGCAGCGTTGAAGATCTAGGGGAGGGGAGAAACTATGGCTACACCTTC.

This clonotype was seen at least ten times. The chain joins TRBV20-1 to TRBJ2-7; no definite D call. There are 12 residues in the CDR3. V lost 3 bases to trimming and J lost 5 bases, with 11 bases between them. Germline V gene lookup returns CDR1 DFQATT and CDR2 SNEGSKA (reference sequence). For the CDR3, the DNA is TGCAGTGCTAGTCCTTCGCTGCACGAGCAGTACTTC. Translation gives CSASPSLHEQYF.

This clonotype was seen ten or more times. The chain links TRBV20-1 to TRBJ1-2; perhaps TRBD1 as D (5 bases). Deletions cut 3 bases from V and 6 bases from J, with 17 bases between. Germline V gene lookup returns CDR1 DFQATT and CDR2 SNEGSKA (reference sequence). This CDR3 is 14 amino acids long. In nucleotides, the CDR3 is TGCAGTGCTAGCGCCGGGACGCCTGGCAATGGCTACACCTTC. Its translation: CSASAGTPGNGYTF.

This clonotype occurred a few times. The chain combines TRBV27 with TRBJ2-3; maybe TRBD2 (6 bases). Trimming removed 6 bases at V and 0 bases at J, with 10 bases between. The V gene's germline CDR1 is MNHEY and CDR2 SMNVEV (reference sequence). CDR3 size: 14 residues. As DNA, the CDR3 is TGTGCCAGCAGCCTACGGGAGAGCACAGATACGCAGTATTTT. Protein sequence: CASSLRESTDTQYF.

The chain uses TRBV27 and TRBJ2-7; 9 bases are a match to TRBD2. Germline lookup yields CDR1 MNHEY and CDR2 SMNVEV (reference sequence). This CDR3 region has 13 residues. The V and J ends lost 5 bases and 7 bases, in that order; junction bases with no gene match: 6. For the CDR3, the DNA is TGTGCCAGCAGTCTCGGACTAGCGAGGGAGCAGTACTTC. Translated: CASSLGLAREQYF.